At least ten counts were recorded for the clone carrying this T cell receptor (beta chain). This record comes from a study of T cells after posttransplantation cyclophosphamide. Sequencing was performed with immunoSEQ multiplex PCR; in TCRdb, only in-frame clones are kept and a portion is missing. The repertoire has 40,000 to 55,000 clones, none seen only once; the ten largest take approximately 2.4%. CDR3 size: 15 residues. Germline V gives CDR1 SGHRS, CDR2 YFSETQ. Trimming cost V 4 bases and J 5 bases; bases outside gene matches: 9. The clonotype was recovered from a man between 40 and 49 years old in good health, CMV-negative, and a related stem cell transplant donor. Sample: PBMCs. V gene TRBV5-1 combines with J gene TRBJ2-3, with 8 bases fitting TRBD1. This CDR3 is CASSLTGERVDTQYF. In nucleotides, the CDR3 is TGCGCCAGCAGCCTGACAGGGGAACGAGTAGATACGCAGTATTTT.